This TCR beta chain was profiled in a study of shared clonotypes between healthy human individuals. Study results and limitations: Clonotype sharing among donors was expected to depend on sequencing depth.

Here immunoSEQ multiplex PCR was the method, and the copy in TCRdb shows in-frame clones only, minus some. The sample includes approximately 1.4 million clones, about 98% of them seen just once. As to this clone: Antigen specificity is unknown.

With 8 bases clipped from V and 0 bases from J, the junction kept 8 bases outside the gene matches. Germline CDR1 is WSHSY and CDR2 is SAAADI. This CDR3 region has 16 residues. The receptor was derived from a man in his thirties or forties in good health. Sequences were obtained from naive CD4+ T cells sorted from blood. Subset indicated: CD45RA+ positively selected. The J gene is TRBJ2-7, the V gene TRBV10-2; TRBD2 matches 12 bases. DNA of the CDR3: TGCGCCAGCTCGAGGACTAGCGGGGTAAGCTCCTACGAGCAGTACTTC. Residues: CASSRTSGVSSYEQYF.